The next 32 T cell receptor beta chains were all read from a single sample in a study of blood T cell repertoires in COVID-19. Data came from immunoSEQ multiplex PCR; TCRdb stores just in-frame clones and leaves some out. The sample shows about 72,000 clones, over 75% of them seen only once. Sequencing was carried out using peripheral blood. The receptors originated from a man aged 70-80 years with active or convalescent COVID-19.

This clone has a handful of counts. J is TRBJ2-1 and V is TRBV5-1, with D uncertain. V was pared by 0 bases and J by 6 bases, with 4 bases between. This CDR3 region has 12 residues. The germline gives CDR1 SGHRS, CDR2 YFSETQ. CDR3 region: CASSLGSNEQFF. CDR3 DNA: TGCGCCAGCAGCTTGGGGAGCAATGAGCAGTTCTTC.

The rearrangement links TRBV28 to TRBJ1-1; possible D gene TRBD1, 6 bases. The CDR3 loop spans 15 amino acids. Germline V CDR1 and CDR2: MDHEN, SYDVKM. V lost 3 bases, J lost 3 bases, and 14 bases lay in between. The CDR3 region has the DNA TGTGCCAGCAGTTTTGGGGGGGCAAGGGACACTGAAGCTTTCTTT. Protein sequence: CASSFGGARDTEAFF.

The chain carries TRBV28 and TRBJ2-7, with TRBD2 matching 15 bases. CDR1 is MDHEN, CDR2 SYDVKM, per germline. This CDR3 has 15 amino acids. V was pared by 6 bases and J by 6 bases, with 6 bases of the junction left unmatched. CDR3 protein: CASSSGLAGGREQYF. The CDR3 bases are TGTGCCAGCAGCTCCGGACTAGCGGGAGGGCGCGAGCAGTACTTC.

This rearrangement joins TRBV3-1 (or the pseudogene TRBV3-2) to TRBJ1-1; TRBD1 might be the D (6 bases). CDR3 size: 15 residues. Germline CDR1 and CDR2: LGHDT and YNNKEL (reference sequence). V dropped 4 bases and J dropped 4 bases, with 16 bases sitting between them. CDR3 bases: TGTGCCAGCAGCCGGGACACCCTAAGGAGCACTGAAGCTTTCTTT. This codes for CASSRDTLRSTEAFF.

The chain joins TRBV19 to TRBJ2-3; a possible D gene is TRBD1 (6 bases). Trimming removed 6 bases at V and 0 bases at J, with 13 bases between. Looked up from germline, CDR1 is LNHDA and CDR2 is SQIVND (reference sequence). CDR3 length equals 15 residues. The CDR3 coding sequence is TGTGCCAGTAGCCTACAGGGACCTAGCACAGATACGCAGTATTTT. The encoded protein is CASSLQGPSTDTQYF.

The CDR3 sequence is CASSPKGASDNYNEQFF. DNA of the CDR3: TGTGCCAGCAGCCCGAAGGGCGCTAGCGACAACTACAATGAGCAGTTCTTC. The rearrangement links TRBV7-9 to TRBJ2-1; D possibly corresponds to TRBD2 (6 bases). Trimming took 5 bases from V and 3 from J, leaving 20 bases between them. The germline V gene has CDR1 SEHNR and CDR2 FQNEAQ (reference sequence). The CDR3 consists of 17 residues.

The table lists this clone with a count of one. The chain uses TRBV18 and TRBJ1-2; tentatively, D is TRBD1 (5 bases). The CDR3 loop spans 16 amino acids. CDR1 is KGHSH, CDR2 LQKENI, per germline. Between the trimmed V and J ends, which lost 4 bases and 6 bases, there was a span of 21 bases. CDR3 in amino acids: CASSLESLKGSNGYTF. The CDR3 nucleotides read TGTGCCAGCTCACTAGAGAGTCTTAAGGGGTCCAATGGCTACACCTTC.

The chain is built from TRBV30 and TRBJ2-3, with TRBD2 identical over 8 bases. The germline CDR1 and CDR2 sequences are GTSNPN and SVGIG (reference sequence). Losses at the gene ends were 0 bases for V and 4 bases for J; bases not matched to a gene: 6. The length of the CDR3 is 15 residues. The CDR3 reads CAWSVTGRGADTQYF. The CDR3, as DNA: TGTGCCTGGAGTGTAACCGGGAGGGGCGCAGATACGCAGTATTTT. Full variable domain (missing parts from reference TRBV30 and TRBJ2-3): SQTIHQWPATLVQPVGSPLSLECTVEGTSNPNLYWYRQAAGRGLQLLFYSVGIGQISSEVPQNLSASRPQDRQFILSSKKLLLSDSGFYLCAWSVTGRGADTQYFGPGTRLTVL.

V and J are TRBV5-1 and TRBJ2-1; TRBD2 is a possible D gene (5 bases). V lost 4 bases, J lost 13 bases, and 18 bases lay in between. The germline V gene has CDR1 SGHRS and CDR2 YFSETQ. The CDR3 covers 13 residues. CDR3 coding DNA: TGCGCCAGCAGCCAATTGGACGGGGATCTACAGTTCTTC. Translating gives CASSQLDGDLQFF.

This clone was seen just once. The chain combines TRBV21-1 with TRBJ2-3; the table calls TRBD2, which could not be checked here. TRBV21-1 corresponds to a pseudogene. CDR3 length equals 16 residues. CDR3 sequence: CASSKGNSGFLRTQYF. As DNA, the CDR3 is TGTGCCAGCAGCAAAGGTAATAGCGGCTTTCTCCGGACGCAGTATTTT.

J is TRBJ2-3 and V is TRBV9; TRBD1 is a possible D gene (7 bases). The V end lost 3 bases, the J end lost 4 bases, and 18 bases lay between the germline ends. CDR1 and CDR2 from the germline V gene are SGDLS and YYNGEE. The CDR3 runs 16 residues. The CDR3 bases are TGTGCCAGCAGCGCAGGGGGAGGCCTAGGGGCAGATACGCAGTATTTT. Residues: CASSAGGGLGADTQYF.

This clone has more than one count but fewer than ten. The V gene is TRBV24-1, the J gene TRBJ2-2; D may be TRBD1 (6 bases). The germline gives CDR1 KGHDR, CDR2 SFDVKD. V was clipped by 7 bases and J by 3 bases, with 11 bases between them. There are 14 residues in the CDR3. CDR3 in amino acids: CATRMGQDTGELFF. CDR3 DNA: TGTGCCACCAGGATGGGACAAGACACCGGGGAGCTGTTTTTT.

This chain connects TRBV4-2 to TRBJ2-5, with a weak D call TRBD1 (6 bases). The germline V and J ends were trimmed by 1 base and 4 bases, with 13 bases remaining between them. The CDR3 consists of 15 residues. The germline CDR1 and CDR2 sequences are LGHNA and YNFKEQ. The CDR3 nucleotides are TGTGCCAGCAGCCAAGGTCTGGGGGCACGAGAGACCCAGTACTTC. Translated: CASSQGLGARETQYF.

The chain employs TRBV6-2 or TRBV6-3 and TRBJ2-1; D uncertain. The CDR3 length is 17 residues. Germline values: CDR1 MNHEY, CDR2 SVGEGT. V gave up 2 bases and J gave up 9 bases, with 23 bases separating them. CDR3 bases: TGTGCCAGCAGTTACGTAGCTGCGGTCGGTCTTGTCGGTGAGCAGTTCTTC. This sequence encodes CASSYVAAVGLVGEQFF.

J is TRBJ1-6 and V is TRBV3-1 (or the pseudogene TRBV3-2); 8 positions agree with TRBD1. Germline CDR1 reads LGHDT; CDR2 reads YNNKEL (reference sequence). V lost 3 bases to trimming and J lost 10 bases; unmatched junction nucleotides: 11. The CDR3 consists of 16 residues. Here the CDR3 reads CASSQAGGTGRSPLHF. The CDR3 coding sequence is TGTGCCAGCAGCCAGGCTGGCGGGACAGGTCGATCACCCCTCCACTTT.

The J gene is TRBJ1-5, the V gene TRBV30; 11 nucleotides align to TRBD1. This CDR3 is 16 amino acids long. V lost 5 bases, J lost 4 bases, and 10 bases stayed unmatched. CDR1 and CDR2 (germline): GTSNPN, SVGIG (reference sequence). In DNA, the CDR3 is TGTGCCTGGGAAACCCAGGACAGGGGGCTGAATCAGCCCCAGCATTTT. Its protein product is CAWETQDRGLNQPQHF.

The chain recombines TRBV6-6 with TRBJ1-4; 7 positions agree with TRBD1. CDR3 length: 15 residues. J was trimmed by 5 bases and V by 0 bases; bases with no gene match: 3. Per germline, CDR1 MNHNY and CDR2 SVGAGI (reference sequence). In nucleotides, the CDR3 is TGTGCCAGCAGTTACTCAGGGGGCGCCAATGAAAAACTGTTTTTT. Its translation is CASSYSGGANEKLFF.

The V call is TRBV9, the J call TRBJ1-5, with D perhaps TRBD1 (6 bases). Between the trimmed V and J ends, which lost 4 bases and 2 bases, there was a span of 13 bases. This CDR3 is 15 amino acids long. Germline assignment: CDR1 SGDLS and CDR2 YYNGEE. The CDR3: CASSPQGYGNQPQHF. CDR3 nucleotides: TGTGCCAGCAGCCCTCAGGGGTATGGCAATCAGCCCCAGCATTTT.

This clone was seen a handful of times. This chain links TRBV11-2 with TRBJ2-1, with 7 positions matching TRBD2. The CDR3 runs 17 residues. Germline V gene sequence: CDR1 SGHAT, CDR2 FQNNGV. J gave up 3 bases and V 0 bases, and 8 bases lay outside the gene matches. The CDR3 DNA sequence: TGTGCCAGCAGCTTAGAGTCTAGCGGAAGGTACTACAATGAGCAGTTCTTC. Protein: CASSLESSGRYYNEQFF.

Written as DNA, the CDR3 is TGTGCCAGCAGGGGCGGGGTCAACTACAATGAGCAGTTCTTC. This gives the protein CASRGGVNYNEQFF. The chain has TRBV6-5 and TRBJ2-1; D is perhaps TRBD2 (6 bases). The V end was cut by 6 bases, the J end by 3 bases, with 12 bases between. The germline gives CDR1 MNHEY, CDR2 SVGAGI. The CDR3 covers 14 residues.

The J gene is TRBJ2-7, the V gene TRBV9; the D gene is possibly TRBD1 (6 bases). This CDR3 is 18 amino acids long. The germline gives CDR1 SGDLS, CDR2 YYNGEE. V lost 0 bases to trimming and J lost 2 bases, with 21 bases between them. The CDR3 is CASSVANVPLRGTYEQYF. The CDR3 DNA follows: TGTGCCAGCAGCGTAGCCAATGTACCTCTCAGGGGAACCTACGAGCAGTACTTC.

The rearrangement links TRBV30 to TRBJ1-1; weak D call: TRBD1 (5 bases). Germline CDR1 and CDR2: GTSNPN and SVGIG (reference sequence). V gave up 3 bases and J gave up 6 bases, with 20 bases separating them. The CDR3 length is 15 residues. As DNA, the CDR3 is TGTGCCTGGAGCGCCGGTGGGACTTCAAGGCCTGAAGCTTTCTTT. Protein sequence: CAWSAGGTSRPEAFF.

The V call is TRBV29-1, the J call TRBJ2-2, with 9 nucleotides matching TRBD1. Germline CDR1 and CDR2: SQVTM and ANQGSEA. This CDR3 is built from 12 residues. V lost 6 bases, J lost 7 bases, and 3 bases stayed unmatched. CDR3 nucleotides: TGCAGCGTGGACAGGGGCGGCGGGGAGCTGTTTTTT. Translated: CSVDRGGGELFF.

This rearrangement joins TRBV30 to TRBJ1-1; D gene ambiguous. The CDR3 has 14 amino acids. The V gene's germline CDR1 is GTSNPN and CDR2 SVGIG (reference sequence). V lost 4 bases, J lost 0 bases, and 12 bases lay in between. CDR3 residues: CAWTGLTMNTEAFF. The CDR3 DNA is TGTGCCTGGACGGGTTTGACCATGAACACTGAAGCTTTCTTT. The variable domain in full, completed from reference TRBV30 and TRBJ1-1, reads SQTIHQWPATLVQPVGSPLSLECTVEGTSNPNLYWYRQAAGRGLQLLFYSVGIGQISSEVPQNLSASRPQDRQFILSSKKLLLSDSGFYLCAWTGLTMNTEAFFGQGTRLTVV.

The chain joins TRBV29-1 to TRBJ1-2, with D possibly matching TRBD1 (5 bases). The CDR3 sequence is 12 residues long. Germline CDR1 reads SQVTM; CDR2 reads ANQGSEA. Trimming left V 5 bases short and J 2 bases short, with 9 bases between. The CDR3 DNA follows: TGCAGCGTTATGCAGGGCAACTATGGCTACACCTTC. Its protein is CSVMQGNYGYTF.

The V gene is TRBV28, the J gene TRBJ2-1, with 10 bases lining up with TRBD2. Losses at the gene ends were 3 bases for V and 5 bases for J; bases not matched to a gene: 4. CDR1 is MDHEN and CDR2 is SYDVKM in the germline V gene. The CDR3 has 15 residues. CDR3 in DNA: TGTGCCAGCAGTTTCCCGGGACTAGCGAACAATGAGCAGTTCTTC. Encoded protein: CASSFPGLANNEQFF.

A few counts support this clone. The V gene is TRBV6-5, the J gene TRBJ2-1, with 7 nucleotides matching TRBD1. J gave up 2 bases and V 7 bases, and 8 bases lay outside the gene matches. The CDR3 covers 15 residues. The germline V gene encodes CDR1 MNHEY and CDR2 SVGAGI. The CDR3 here is CASTEGQGAYNEQFF. CDR3 nucleotide sequence: TGTGCCAGCACCGAAGGGCAGGGGGCCTACAATGAGCAGTTCTTC.

The V call is TRBV10-3, the J call TRBJ1-1; 8 bases are shared with TRBD1. V lost 6 bases, J lost 4 bases, and 7 bases stayed unmatched. Germline V gene data show CDR1 as ENHRY and CDR2 as SYGVKD. This CDR3 has 14 residues. CDR3 sequence (DNA): TGTGCCATCAGGACTAGGACAGGGACCACTGAAGCTTTCTTT. It is translated as CAIRTRTGTTEAFF.

The V gene is TRBV3-1 (or the pseudogene TRBV3-2), the J gene TRBJ2-7; 8 positions agree with TRBD2. Germline V CDR1 and CDR2: LGHDT, YNNKEL (reference sequence). The CDR3 extends over 14 amino acids. With 4 bases clipped from V and 0 bases from J, the junction kept 2 bases outside the gene matches. The CDR3 reads CASSLGTSSYEQYF. As DNA, the CDR3 is TGTGCCAGCAGCCTAGGGACTAGCTCCTACGAGCAGTACTTC.

The genes are TRBV4-3 and TRBJ2-7, with 12 bases matching TRBD2. This CDR3 region has 15 residues. Germline V CDR1 and CDR2: LGHNA, YSLEER. J was trimmed by 6 bases and V by 3 bases; bases with no gene match: 6. The CDR3: CASSQGTSGPGEQYF. As DNA, the CDR3 is TGCGCCAGCAGCCAGGGGACTAGCGGGCCCGGCGAGCAGTACTTC.

The chain joins TRBV6-5 to TRBJ1-6, with D possibly TRBD1 on 5 matching bases. Trimming took off 6 bases at V and 7 bases at J, with 7 bases between the two ends. The CDR3 is made up of 12 amino acids. Germline V CDR1 and CDR2: MNHEY, SVGAGI. This chain's CDR3 is CASRRQNSPLHF. The CDR3 bases are TGTGCCAGCAGAAGACAGAATTCACCCCTCCACTTT.

V and J are TRBV2 and TRBJ2-3; D not resolved. This CDR3 has 14 amino acids. CDR1 and CDR2 from the germline V gene are SNHLY and FYNNEI. V was pared by 3 bases and J by 7 bases, with 14 bases between. The CDR3 protein is CASSDAARLHTQYF. The CDR3 bases are TGTGCCAGCAGTGACGCGGCTCGGCTCCATACGCAGTATTTT.